This paragraph reports one TCR beta chain. The data are from a study of blood T cell repertoires in COVID-19. Study at large: There were acute and convalescent COVID-19 samples, and they came from the United States, Italy and Spain.

Clinical history reported by participants formed the basis on which cohorts were assigned. Each recovered donor of Cohort 3 presented with two negative PCRs, clearance, or symptom resolution. Profiled with immunoSEQ multiplex PCR; TCRdb holds only in-frame clones, not every one. Of 300,000 or so clones listed, less than 90% are singletons. The CDR3 sequence is 15 residues long. CDR1 is MNHNS, CDR2 SASEGT, per germline. Trimming stripped 2 bases from V and 4 bases from J, with 11 bases between. Sequencing was performed on PBMCs or T cells enriched from blood (not recorded which). This TCR was sampled from a woman aged 30 to 39 who had recovered from COVID-19. The rearrangement links TRBV6-1 to TRBJ2-2, with D possibly matching TRBD1 (5 bases). The CDR3 sequence: CASSEYHRFTGELFF. In nucleotides, the CDR3 is TGTGCCAGCAGTGAATATCACAGGTTCACCGGGGAGCTGTTTTTT.